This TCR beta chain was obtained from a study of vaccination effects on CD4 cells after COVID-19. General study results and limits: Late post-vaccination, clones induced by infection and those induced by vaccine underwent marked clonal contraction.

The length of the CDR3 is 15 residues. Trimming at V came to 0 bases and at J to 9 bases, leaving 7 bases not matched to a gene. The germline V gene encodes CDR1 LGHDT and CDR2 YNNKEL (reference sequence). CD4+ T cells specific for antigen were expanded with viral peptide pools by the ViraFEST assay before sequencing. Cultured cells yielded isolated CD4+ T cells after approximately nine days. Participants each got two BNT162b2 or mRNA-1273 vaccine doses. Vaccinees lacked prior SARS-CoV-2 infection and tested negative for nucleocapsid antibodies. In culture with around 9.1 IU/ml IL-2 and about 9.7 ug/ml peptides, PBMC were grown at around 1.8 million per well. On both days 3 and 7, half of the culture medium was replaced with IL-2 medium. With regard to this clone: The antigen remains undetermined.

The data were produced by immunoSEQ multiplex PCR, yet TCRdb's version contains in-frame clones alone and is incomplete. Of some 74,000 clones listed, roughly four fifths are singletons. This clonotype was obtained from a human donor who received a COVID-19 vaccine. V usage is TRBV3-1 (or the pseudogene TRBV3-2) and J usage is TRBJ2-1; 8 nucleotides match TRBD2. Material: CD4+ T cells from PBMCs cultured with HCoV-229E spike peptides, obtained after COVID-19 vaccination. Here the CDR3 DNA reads TGTGCCAGCAGCCAAGATTGGACTAGCCGGGGTGAGCAGTTCTTC. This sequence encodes CASSQDWTSRGEQFF.